The sequence of this T cell receptor beta chain was determined in a study of T cell responses to AZD1222 COVID-19 vaccine (dated by TCRdb to the early 2020s). With respect to the entire study: AZD1222 recipients with second doses at about 4 weeks or about 12 weeks were pooled, because spike-specific TCR depth and breadth did not differ between schedules. TCR sequencing covered roughly 230 trial participants: nearly 210 given two doses of AZD1222 and 26 given two doses of MenACWY control vaccine. Trial participants were enrolled by age into 18-55, 56-69 and 70-plus year subgroups, with 148, 28 and 57 TCR-sequenced participants respectively.

Comments on this clone: No cognate antigen has been identified for it. Nothing much larger sits one base from this clone, and base qualities are not available.

The CDR3 regions of human TCRbeta chains were subjected to immunosequencing. As for the authors' bioinformatics: TCRs in the repertoires were matched against a reference library of SARS-CoV-2-specific TCRs that had been generated with the MIRA antigen-specificity platform. Breadth was defined as the fraction of unique TCRs that were SARS-CoV-2-associated, and depth was defined as the fraction of total T cells that were SARS-CoV-2-associated. Each spike-specific TCR was assigned to its reactive spike region and to a CD4 or CD8 class using the MIRA data. Log10-transformed breadth and depth values were compared by one-way ANOVA with Sidak's multiple comparisons tests. TCRdb limited this immuneACCESS table to in-frame rearrangements with V and J called. A share of clones is missing; checked studies link under half to unresolved V genes, and the rest is unexplained. V and J calls and clone size are those listed in that table; D and trimming were worked out from the DNA. The sample data list 150,000 to 200,000 clones, and around 92% of these were observed just once. The ten most abundant clones make up less than 11% of the sample.

The time point label for this specimen denotes: baseline before first vaccination. Samples from vaccinated people were obtained from the UK trials COV001 and COV002, which included a single-blind randomized controlled phase 2/3 trial of AZD1222 (ChAdOx1 nCoV-19) in healthy adults. For TCRbeta chain sequencing, PBMC samples were collected from trial participants at day 0 and at day 28 after the second dose. Via the germline V gene (reference sequence), CDR1 is LNHDA and CDR2 SQIVND. V is shortened by 2 bases, J by 8 bases, and the region joining them spans 10 bases. From its cysteine to its phenylalanine, the CDR3 spans 13 amino acids. Just the 39-base CDR3 DNA is kept, in frame starting at base 1. Results and caveats for the whole study, not just this receptor: In the small 56-69-year group, the increase in depth fell short of significance, most likely because of low power. Only five to seven AZD1222 recipients were SARS-CoV-2 seropositive at baseline, limiting conclusions about previously exposed vaccinees. The whole spike protein was spanned by vaccine-associated CD4 TCRs, and dominant responses were seen in regions 160-218 and 743-854. Because no day 14 peak-response samples were available, repertoires were characterized only after the peak T cell response. Epitopes outside the regions mutated in the B.1.351 and B.1.1.7 variants were reportedly recognized by nearly half of the unique spike-specific TCRs. Most participants were white British and females outnumbered males, and the authors suggested that clonal diversity may have been underestimated. Spike-specific TCR breadth and depth rose significantly after two AZD1222 doses compared with day 0 and with MenACWY recipients.

This sequence uses TRBV19 and TRBJ1-3; no D gene is confidently identified. Sequencing used peripheral blood, obtained on day 0 of AZD1222 vaccination. The sequence was collected from an adult in good health. The nucleotides are TGTGCCAGTAGTATAACCGGGGAGGACACCATATATTTT. The encoded protein is CASSITGEDTIYF.